The clone carrying this T cell receptor (beta chain) was seen once. The germline V gene has CDR1 WNHNN and CDR2 SYGVQD (reference sequence). The trim removed 3 bases at V and 6 bases at J, leaving 4 bases unmatched. This CDR3 comprises 13 residues. The sample belongs to a study of blood T cell repertoires in COVID-19. At the level of the study: Samples representing acute and convalescent COVID-19 were sourced from the United States, Italy and Spain. From T cells, B-cell-depleted T cells, or PBMCs came the material, which was cDNA or gDNA.

The authors' processing: Estimates of nucleated cell counts were drawn from the amplification of reference gene primers. Profiling relied on immunoSEQ multiplex PCR, and the TCRdb table lists in-frame clones only, not all of them. The D gene and trimming were derived from the DNA, and the V and J assignments and clone size from that table. This table has hundreds of thousands of clones, around 87% appearing once. Material for sequencing was peripheral blood. The clonotype was recovered from a woman aged 45-60 years who had recovered from COVID-19. The chain couples TRBV10-1 to TRBJ1-1; 7 bases fit TRBD1. The CDR3 region has the DNA TGCGCCAGCAGTGAAGGGGGCCAGCCTGAAGCTTTCTTT. The encoded protein is CASSEGGQPEAFF.